This TCR beta chain comes out of a study of early T cells in non-severe SARS-CoV-2 infection. Overall study: From unsorted whole blood, bulk RNA was sequenced, and the chains remained unpaired.

General observations from the study: VDJdb matching skewed toward anti-spike CD8 responses, missing private and CD4 specificities.

This clonotype was recorded at least ten times. Its specificity is unknown. V was clipped by 4 bases and J by 0 bases, with 9 bases between them. CDR1 is GTSNPN and CDR2 is SVGIG in the germline V gene (reference sequence). CDR3 length: 13 residues. The protocol attached unique molecular identifiers to individual cDNA molecules. TCRdb called the 5' RACE reads again in MiXCR, with one record for every CDR3 protein. The sample contains 65,000 to 95,000 distinct CDR3 sequences, more than 4% of which appear only once. The receptor's source is an adult who was a healthcare worker with PCR-confirmed SARS-CoV-2 infection or an uninfected control (not recorded which). V is TRBV30 and J is TRBJ1-1, with D possibly matching TRBD1 (6 bases). Sequenced material: whole blood, taken at baseline. The chain's CDR3 is CAWTGDMNTEAFF. As DNA, the CDR3 is TGTGCCTGGACCGGGGACATGAACACTGAAGCTTTCTTT.